The 21 T cell receptor beta chains listed next were all sequenced from one sample in a study of blood T cell repertoires in COVID-19. Repertoires were generated with immunoSEQ multiplex PCR, while TCRdb's copy carries only in-frame clones and drops some. The data contain 45,000 to 55,000 clones, 80% to 85% of them seen just once; the ten biggest clones take up around 2.5%. Sequencing was carried out using peripheral blood. These receptors all stem from a man aged 45-65 years with acute or convalescent COVID-19.

The V call is TRBV7-9, the J call TRBJ2-6; no reliable D call. The CDR3 sequence is 15 residues long. V lost 1 base and J lost 4, with 8 bases in between. Germline lookup yields CDR1 SEHNR and CDR2 FQNEAQ (reference sequence). This CDR3 reads CASSLDRTGANVLTF. The CDR3, as DNA: TGTGCCAGCAGCTTAGACAGAACCGGGGCCAACGTCCTGACTTTC.

The V and J genes are TRBV5-1 and TRBJ1-1; TRBD1 is a possible D gene (5 bases). The V gene lost 4 bases and the J gene lost 3 bases, with 16 bases spanning the gap. CDR1 and CDR2 (germline): SGHRS, YFSETQ. The CDR3 consists of 15 residues. The CDR3 sequence is CASSPFDGRDTEAFF. In nucleotides, the CDR3 is TGCGCCAGCAGCCCTTTCGATGGCAGGGACACTGAAGCTTTCTTT.

This chain links TRBV6-1 with TRBJ1-3, with no clear D. This CDR3 has 18 amino acids. Germline CDR1 is MNHNS and CDR2 is SASEGT. The ends were cut back, 5 bases at V and 0 bases at J, with 20 bases in the middle. The CDR3 DNA is TGTGCCAGCAGTAAAGGCCACCGGGTTCCAAGCTCTGGAAACACCATATATTTT. It yields the protein CASSKGHRVPSSGNTIYF.

J is TRBJ2-7 and V is TRBV6-5, with 8 bases matching TRBD1. Germline V gene lookup returns CDR1 MNHEY and CDR2 SVGAGI. This CDR3 is built from 12 residues. V gave up 5 bases and J gave up 7 bases; unmatched junction bases: 4. The DNA of the CDR3 is TGTGCCAGCAGTCAAACAGGGGGAGAGCAGTACTTC. Amino acid sequence: CASSQTGGEQYF.

This clone has a single count. The rearrangement joins TRBV5-1 to TRBJ2-5; D not resolved. Germline values: CDR1 SGHRS, CDR2 YFSETQ. V was pared by 1 base and J by 0 bases, with 7 bases between. The CDR3 spans 14 residues. The CDR3 region has the DNA TGCGCCAGCAGCTTGTATTTGTACCAAGAGACCCAGTACTTC. It specifies CASSLYLYQETQYF.

Remarks on this clone: The germline gene is not matched at one end of the junction; a read error may be the cause. CDR3 in amino acids: CSCESSGSGNNEQFF. CDR3 DNA sequence: TGTTCCTGTGAATCTAGCGGGAGTGGGAACAATGAGCAGTTCTTC. The chain links TRBV29-1 to TRBJ2-1; 10 positions match TRBD2. The CDR3 length is 15 residues. Germline CDR1 SQVTM, CDR2 ANQGSEA.

The CDR3 protein is CASSLAGTRSGANVLTF. The CDR3 DNA follows: TGTGCCAGCAGCTTGGCCGGGACACGCTCTGGGGCCAACGTCCTGACTTTC. V gene TRBV5-4 combines with J gene TRBJ2-6; tentative D call: TRBD1 (6 bases). The V end was cut by 0 bases, the J end by 0 bases, with 10 bases between. The CDR3 is made up of 17 amino acids. Germline V gene sequence: CDR1 SGHNT, CDR2 YYREEE (reference sequence). The full variable domain, rest sourced from reference TRBV5-4 and TRBJ2-6, is ETGVTQSPTHLIKTRGQQVTLRCSSQSGHNTVSWYQQALGQGPQFIFQYYREEENGRGNFPPRFSGLQFPNYSSELNVNALELDDSALYLCASSLAGTRSGANVLTFGAGSRLTVL.

V and J are TRBV7-2 and TRBJ1-6; possible D gene TRBD1, 5 bases. The CDR3 has 13 amino acids. V lost 5 bases and J lost 8, with 10 bases in between. CDR1 and CDR2 (germline): SGHTA, FQGNSA. The CDR3 region is CASSPVGDSPLHF. The CDR3 region has the DNA TGTGCCAGCAGCCCGGTAGGGGATTCACCCCTCCACTTT.

This sequence joins TRBV21-1 and TRBJ2-1; the table gives TRBD1 as D, unverified against the DNA. TRBV21-1 is a known pseudogene. The CDR3 loop spans 15 amino acids. The CDR3 DNA is TGTGCCAGCAGCAATTCAGGTCACTCCTACAATGAGCAGTTCTTC. Translating gives CASSNSGHSYNEQFF.

This clone was detected only a few times. The chain couples TRBV5-1 to TRBJ2-3; no definite D call. CDR3 length equals 13 residues. Looked up from germline, CDR1 is SGHRS and CDR2 is YFSETQ. Trimming took 0 bases from V and 4 from J, leaving 6 bases between them. The CDR3 bases are TGCGCCAGCAGCTTGGCCGCGGCAGATACGCAGTATTTT. Protein sequence: CASSLAAADTQYF.

The V call is TRBV9, the J call TRBJ1-3, with D hard to call. V lost 0 bases and J lost 1, with 5 bases in between. Per germline, CDR1 SGDLS and CDR2 YYNGEE. The CDR3 contains 14 residues. Here the CDR3 DNA reads TGTGCCAGCAGCGTAGCCGAGTCTGGAAACACCATATATTTT. Protein product: CASSVAESGNTIYF.

V gene TRBV15 combines with J gene TRBJ2-5, with a tentative D call TRBD2 (5 bases). Germline CDR1 is LNHNV and CDR2 is YYDKDF (reference sequence). CDR3 length: 14 residues. The ends were cut back, 1 base at V and 5 bases at J, with 11 bases in the middle. The CDR3 region is CATSRAGPGETQYF. CDR3 in DNA: TGTGCCACCAGCAGAGCGGGCCCGGGGGAGACCCAGTACTTC.

The chain links TRBV24-1 to TRBJ1-4; TRBD1 agrees at 10 bases. V shed 3 bases, J shed 4 bases, and the junction held 4 bases outside the gene matches. In germline, CDR1 is KGHDR, CDR2 SFDVKD. CDR3 length: 16 residues. Written as DNA, the CDR3 is TGTGCCACCAGTGATAAGCGGGACAGGGGTAATGAAAAACTGTTTTTT. Translating gives CATSDKRDRGNEKLFF.

The chain joins TRBV6-5 to TRBJ2-5; 8 bases are a match to TRBD1. The CDR3 sequence is 15 residues long. With V trimmed by 5 bases and J by 0 bases, 5 bases remained unmatched. Germline V gives CDR1 MNHEY, CDR2 SVGAGI. The CDR3 bases are TGTGCCAGCAGTCCCGGGACAGGCTACCAAGAGACCCAGTACTTC. This codes for CASSPGTGYQETQYF.

The CDR3 region is CSVEEPGDEQYF. The DNA of the CDR3 is TGCAGCGTTGAAGAGCCAGGGGATGAGCAGTACTTC. The chain has TRBV29-1 and TRBJ2-7, with a tentative D call TRBD1 (6 bases). The V end lost 0 bases, the J end lost 7 bases, and 10 bases lay between the germline ends. Germline CDR1 reads SQVTM; CDR2 reads ANQGSEA. The CDR3 spans 12 residues.

This clone was recorded a few times. V gene TRBV20-1 combines with J gene TRBJ1-3; D ambiguous. V lost 3 bases and J 1 base, leaving 7 bases between the germline ends. Germline loops: CDR1 DFQATT, CDR2 SNEGSKA (reference sequence). The CDR3 has 13 residues. The CDR3 sequence: CSASQQSGNTIYF. CDR3 bases: TGCAGTGCTAGTCAACAGTCTGGAAACACCATATATTTT.

This rearrangement joins TRBV6-1 to TRBJ2-4; the match to TRBD2 covers 7 bases. This CDR3 contains 12 residues. Germline V gives CDR1 MNHNS, CDR2 SASEGT. The junction had 7 bases not matched to a gene; V was cut back by 1 base and J by 16 bases. The CDR3 protein is CASSEGEGRNYF. CDR3 in DNA: TGTGCCAGCAGTGAAGGGGAGGGACGGAATTACTTC.

V usage is TRBV29-1 and J usage is TRBJ1-1, with D perhaps TRBD1 (5 bases). CDR1 is SQVTM, CDR2 ANQGSEA, per germline. The CDR3 length is 13 residues. With 4 bases removed from V and 3 bases from J, the gap between germline ends came to 12 bases. DNA of the CDR3: TGCAGCGTTGCCGGGACTACTCACACTGAAGCTTTCTTT. Its protein product is CSVAGTTHTEAFF.

The CDR3 loop is CASSVRDSRTNEKLFF. CDR3 sequence (DNA): TGTGCCAGTAGTGTTAGGGACAGCCGCACTAATGAAAAACTGTTTTTT. The V and J genes are TRBV19 and TRBJ1-4; TRBD1 matches 7 bases. The ends lost 5 bases at V and 2 bases at J; junction bases unmatched: 8. This CDR3 has 16 residues. Germline V gives CDR1 LNHDA, CDR2 SQIVND (reference sequence).

The V call is TRBV7-2, the J call TRBJ2-5, with D maybe TRBD1 (5 bases). V gave up 5 bases and J gave up 4 bases, with 14 bases separating them. This CDR3 contains 14 residues. Looked up from germline, CDR1 is SGHTA and CDR2 is FQGNSA. CDR3 residues: CASSIYGQGETQYF. In DNA form, the CDR3 reads TGTGCCAGCAGCATTTACGGGCAGGGAGAGACCCAGTACTTC.

This clone has just one count. This chain uses TRBV28 with TRBJ2-7; 13 bases are shared with TRBD2. Germline assignment: CDR1 MDHEN and CDR2 SYDVKM. CDR3 size: 19 residues. After removal of 1 base from V and 5 bases from J, the junction contained 14 bases not matched to a gene. The CDR3 sequence: CASSLLYGRTSGSPDEQYF. The CDR3 bases are TGTGCCAGCAGTTTATTATACGGCCGGACTAGCGGGAGTCCCGACGAGCAGTACTTC.